The TCR beta chain under discussion was sequenced for a study of control samples from healthy donors and cancer patients. The CDR3 contains 13 residues. Looked up from germline, CDR1 is MNHNY and CDR2 is SVGAGI (reference sequence). V lost 5 bases to trimming and J lost 4 bases, with 8 bases between them. The protocol was immunoSEQ multiplex PCR, while the TCRdb copy is restricted to in-frame clones and leaves out a portion. The sample carries around 90,000 clones, roughly nine tenths recorded once. This clone has a count of ten or more. The sequenced sample consisted of blood. The origin of this receptor is a man aged 25-40 years in good health. The rearrangement links TRBV6-6 to TRBJ2-2, with D unclear. The CDR3 DNA follows: TGTGCCAGCAGTCCCTCGGCCACCGGGGAGCTGTTTTTT. Translated, it gives CASSPSATGELFF.